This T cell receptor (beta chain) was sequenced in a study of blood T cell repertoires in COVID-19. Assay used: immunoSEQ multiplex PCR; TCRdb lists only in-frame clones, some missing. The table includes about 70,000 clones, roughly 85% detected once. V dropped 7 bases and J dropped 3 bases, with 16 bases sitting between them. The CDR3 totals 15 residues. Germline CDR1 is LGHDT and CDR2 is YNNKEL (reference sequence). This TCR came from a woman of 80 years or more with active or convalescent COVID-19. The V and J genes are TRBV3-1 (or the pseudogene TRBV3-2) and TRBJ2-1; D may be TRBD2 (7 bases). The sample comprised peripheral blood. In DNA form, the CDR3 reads TGTGCCAGCAATCCGGGGCGGGGGCTCTACAATGAGCAGTTCTTC. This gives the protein CASNPGRGLYNEQFF.